The rows below give T cell receptor beta chains drawn from one sample of a study of Ad26.COV2.S vaccination and SARS-CoV-2 variants. Assay: immunoSEQ multiplex PCR; the TCRdb copy retains only in-frame clones and omits some. The sample has 250,000 or so clones, around 88% seen once. The sequenced sample was peripheral blood, obtained in a trial of Ad26.COV2.S vaccine versus placebo. These receptor sequences come from a person between 18 and 65 years old who received the Ad26.COV2.S COVID-19 vaccine or a placebo. CDR3s include the opening cysteine and the closing phenylalanine or tryptophan. The order of the fields is J gene, clone size, V gene, D gene, CDR3 protein, CDR3 DNA. A D gene is named only where the DNA matches it firmly. Where a row states a size, it is once, few, many or the class of an expanded clone; other rows omit it.

TRBJ2-5	NA	TRBV12-3/TRBV12-4	NA	CASSSGGRETQYF	TGTGCCAGCAGTTCTGGGGGGCGTGAGACCCAGTACTTC
TRBJ1-1	NA	TRBV5-5	TRBD1	CASSLTRQGGEAFF	TGTGCCAGCAGCCTCACCAGACAGGGAGGTGAAGCTTTCTTT
TRBJ2-7	NA	TRBV7-2	TRBD2	CASSSSSGGGRNEQYF	TGTGCCAGCAGCTCTTCTAGCGGGGGGGGCAGGAACGAGCAGTACTTC
TRBJ1-1	NA	TRBV6-5	NA	CASSYGGTFTEAFF	TGTGCCAGCAGTTACGGCGGGACCTTCACTGAAGCTTTCTTT
TRBJ2-3	NA	TRBV6-2/TRBV6-3	TRBD2	CASSYQRGTSTDTQYF	TGTGCCAGCAGTTACCAGCGGGGGACAAGCACAGATACGCAGTATTTT
TRBJ2-1	NA	TRBV7-2	NA	CASSLASGRLGEQFF	TGTGCCAGCAGCTTAGCATCCGGCAGGTTGGGTGAGCAGTTCTTC
TRBJ1-5	NA	TRBV2	TRBD1	CASRGQGNSNQPQHF	TGTGCCAGCAGGGGACAGGGGAATAGCAATCAGCCCCAGCATTTT
TRBJ1-1	NA	TRBV7-9	NA	CASSYQSLNTEAFF	TGTGCCAGCAGCTACCAATCTTTGAACACTGAAGCTTTCTTT
TRBJ2-1	NA	TRBV3-1/TRBV3-2	NA	CASSQERRSSYNEQFF	TGTGCCAGCAGCCAAGAAAGAAGGTCTTCCTACAATGAGCAGTTCTTC
TRBJ1-5	few	TRBV27	TRBD1	CASSYRGWNQPQHF	TGTGCCAGCAGTTACAGGGGGTGGAATCAGCCCCAGCATTTT
TRBJ2-5	NA	TRBV19	TRBD2	CASGTSGGLETQYF	TGTGCCAGTGGTACTAGCGGGGGGCTGGAGACCCAGTACTTC
TRBJ2-1	NA	TRBV6-5	NA	CASSGAPGQSPEQFF	TGTGCCAGCAGCGGGGCTCCCGGGCAGTCACCTGAGCAGTTCTTC
TRBJ2-1	once	TRBV18	NA	CASSPALGDEQFF	TGTGCCAGCTCACCCGCTCTGGGGGATGAGCAGTTCTTC
TRBJ2-7	once	TRBV12-1	NA	CASSARLAEYEQYF	TGTGCCAGCAGCGCGAGATTAGCAGAATACGAGCAGTACTTC
TRBJ1-5	NA	TRBV7-9	NA	CASSLGPQPQHF	TGTGCCAGCAGCTTAGGCCCCCAGCCCCAGCATTTT
TRBJ2-1	NA	TRBV6-2/TRBV6-3	TRBD2	CASSLSGGPGNYNEQFF	TGTGCCAGCAGTCTCTCGGGGGGGCCAGGGAACTACAATGAGCAGTTCTTC
TRBJ2-3	NA	TRBV2	TRBD1	CASSRGRTDTQYF	TGTGCCAGCAGTAGGGGGCGCACAGATACGCAGTATTTT